A single T cell receptor beta chain is shown here with its context. Its antigen remains unidentified. This sample was taken from a study of cytomegalovirus exposure and HLA in healthy donors. In the study overall: Some 80 million unique TCR sequences came from HLA-typed donors in an early release.

The study, taken as a whole, reports: Reportedly, diagnosis of cytomegalovirus status by the classifier showed high specificity and sensitivity. Most CMV-associated TCR beta chains were later found to appear HLA-restricted. Immune exposure information comprised only CMV serostatus.

The PCR employed 60 Vbeta primers together with 13 Jbeta primers. The table came from immunoSEQ multiplex PCR; TCRdb's copy has only in-frame clones and leaves some out. The table records around 87,000 clones, over 70% of them present only once. Germline assignment: CDR1 MNHEY and CDR2 SMNVEV (reference sequence). The trim removed 5 bases at V and 6 bases at J, leaving 3 bases unmatched. The CDR3 length is 12 residues. This clonotype was sampled from a girl aged 2-10 years in good health and CMV-seropositive. The sample comprised PBMCs. The chain recombines TRBV27 with TRBJ1-1, with 7 bases matching TRBD1. The CDR3 is CASSQGVSEAFF. The CDR3 DNA is TGTGCCAGCAGTCAGGGGGTCTCTGAAGCTTTCTTT.